This T cell receptor (beta chain) was sequenced in a study of blood T cells in healthy people across ages. Study observations and caveats: Fewer expanded clones and more diversity marked long-lived versus aged donors.

A sample-barcoded 5' primer and a J-beta primer mix were used in a second PCR of about 7 to 12 cycles. In TCRdb, the 5' RACE reads were re-called with MiXCR into one record per CDR3 protein. Here the sample spans hundreds of thousands of distinct CDR3 sequences, around 45% being singletons. Trimming stripped 2 bases from V and 4 bases from J, with 17 bases between. The CDR3 sequence is 16 residues long. Germline-derived CDR1 and CDR2 are SEHNR and FQNEAQ (reference sequence). This clonotype was counted a single time. Its antigen is unknown. Each of the donors had roughly 9.1 milliliters of peripheral blood drawn into EDTA-treated Vacutainer tubes.

This chain connects TRBV7-9 to TRBJ1-2; D uncertain. The specimen was blood. The TCR originated in a woman aged 60-75 years in good health. This CDR3 is CASSLSLAGRGYGYTF. The CDR3 DNA follows: TGTGCCAGCAGCTTATCTCTCGCGGGCCGGGGCTATGGCTACACCTTC.